A single TCR beta chain is shown here with its context. Preparation of the TCRbeta library was carried out with unique molecular identifiers. One entry per CDR3 protein, called by TCRdb with MiXCR from the PCR reads. The top ten hold about 4.5% of the sample, which has just over 350,000 distinct CDR3 sequences, more than 10% seen once. Trimming at V came to 7 bases and at J to 8 bases, leaving 13 bases not matched to a gene. CDR1 is SGHTA and CDR2 is FQGNSA in the germline V gene. The CDR3 spans 14 residues. This sample was included in a study of T-cell reconstitution after alpha-beta-depleted transplantation in children.

The sequence was obtained from a human donor who donated a stem cell graft to a child with Fanconi anemia. Sequencing was performed on PBMCs, taken from the stem cell graft. The chain combines TRBV7-2 with TRBJ2-5, with 7 bases matching TRBD2. The CDR3 region has the DNA TGTGCCAGCAACCCGGGAGGAACAGCAAGAACCCAGTACTTC. Translated: CASNPGGTARTQYF.